This T cell receptor beta chain is drawn from a study of long-term antiretroviral therapy in people with HIV (dated by TCRdb to 2021 to 2024). Describing the broader study: The earliest samples were collected approximately a decade before the 2015 WHO recommendation for immediate ART, a period when ART was typically delayed until CD4 counts fell. About 35% of the 30 participants with HIV were female. A retrospective serial study tested whether changes in peripheral blood TRB repertoire composition and diversity were associated with ART initiation and durable HIV suppression. A total of about 190 cryopreserved PBMC samples were contributed to the cohort by 30 adults with confirmed HIV infection, with samples collected serially over a mean of 6 years (range 1-12). Test extractions of a monoclonal T-cell line alongside approximately 34 polyclonal samples showed no cross-contamination during QIAcube processing.

On this clone itself: Its specific antigen is unknown. The sample holds no much larger clone one base away, and base qualities are not on file.

Sequencing of the TRB variable region was done with the immunoSEQ hsTCRB v3.0 assay at survey level resolution. TRB sequencing targeted a depth of about 40,000-55,000 T-cell genomes per sample. TRB libraries were pooled and sequenced on an Illumina MiSeq using a v3 150-cycle kit. For the original study's pipeline: Analysis of repertoires was carried out in R inside a reproducible Nextflow workflow spanning QC, data transformation and analysis. LymphoSeq2, an R package for exploring AIRR-Seq data, was used to implement custom analyses. A few samples that yielded fewer than 5000 total TRB sequences were excluded, so that approximately 170 HIV repertoires were analyzed. Among the 170 to 200 retained HIV repertoires, some 60 were collected before ART initiation and roughly 130 were collected after ART initiation. Repertoires were downsampled to 5000 TRB nucleotide sequences, and summary statistics were averaged over 100 downsampling iterations. TRB sequences were retained for analysis only if CDR3 regions of at least seven amino acids were present. Two measures captured diversity: a Shannon entropy-derived clonality score and the Gini coefficient. In repertoire networks, the top 5000 CDR3 amino acid sequences were linked whenever an edit distance of one separated two sequences. GLIPH2 predicted antigen specificity groups and MHC restriction for TRB CDR3 amino acid sequences. To flag known associations with CMV, EBV, HIV or tissue antigens, CDR3 amino acid sequences were compared against VDJdb and McPAS-TCR. Pre-ART, post-ART and control groups were compared with Wilcoxon signed-rank tests and Holm-Bonferroni correction. Held by TCRdb, this immuneACCESS table contains in-frame sequences only and omits some clones. Under half of the omission traces to an unresolved V gene where checked; the cause of the rest is unknown. V, J and clone size derive from that table, while D and trimming were established from the DNA sequence. The sample table lists roughly 14,000 clones, around 82% of them with a count of one. The top ten constitute approximately 30% of the sample.

Reading from cysteine to phenylalanine, the CDR3 counts 17 amino acids. The retained sequence is limited to the CDR3, 51 bases, with the frame set at the first base. The germline V gene supplies CDR1 MNHNS and CDR2 SASEGT. V gives up 0 bases and J gives up 6 bases, and the segment between their germline ends measures 18 bases. Study-wide conclusions, independent of this receptor: No data were available on ART adherence, viral resistance or therapy changes, limiting inferences about post-ART repertoire changes. Because pre-ART samples had limited cell numbers, profiling was done on unsorted PBMC rather than on sorted CD4+ and CD8+ T cells. The samples span the years 2004 to 2017, and the ART regimens used may be less effective than current regimens. Expanded TRB clones identified before ART initiation dominated the repertoire across all time points, though the dominance fluctuated and decreased in many PLHIV after ART. Compared with controls, HIV repertoires had narrower CDR3 length ranges, and the network structure pointed to an antigen-experienced repertoire that shifted only slightly toward naive after ART. Since PBMC availability was limited, sequencing covered only the TCR beta chain, with no alpha chain pairing. Starting ART was linked to a significant rise in TRB diversity, yet even after long-term ART the diversity remained significantly lower than in transplant donor controls.

Participants were included only if at least one PBMC sample before ART initiation and at least two post-ART samples were available. Every participant with HIV received treatment in the United States of America. Before DNA extraction, cryopreserved samples of roughly 0.9-11 million PBMC were thawed and washed. At the time of the earliest PBMC sample, participants with HIV were aged between roughly 20 and 60 years. Per participant, PBMC samples came from 1-4 timepoints prior to ART initiation and 2-8 timepoints following ART initiation, for a median of 7 samples. For every participant, serial HIV viral load, CD4+ T-cell count, ART history and demographic data were obtained. Genomic DNA was extracted from unsorted PBMC with a Qiagen kit on a QIAcube, processed in batches of 12 samples.

The specimen was unsorted PBMCs, collected 3.1 years after starting antiretroviral therapy. This TCR came from a man between 35 and 55 years old with HIV. The V and J genes are TRBV6-1 and TRBJ2-4, and TRBD2 may be the D gene, going by 6 matching bases. Read as DNA, the sequence is TGTGCCAGCAGTGAAGCTGGGTTGCGGGACTCGGCAAACATTCAGTACTTC. It specifies CASSEAGLRDSANIQYF.